A selection of T cell receptor beta chains follows, all from one sample in a study of blood T cell repertoires in COVID-19. Data came from immunoSEQ multiplex PCR; TCRdb stores just in-frame clones and leaves some out. The sample has 300,000 to 400,000 clones, approximately 90% seen once; the top ten hold roughly 9.9%. Sequenced material: peripheral blood. The receptors here all came from a man aged 25 to 40 with COVID-19, enrolled during active disease. The CDR3 runs from the conserved cysteine through the conserved F or W. Fields, in order: clone size, V gene, J gene, D gene, CDR3 DNA, CDR3 protein. A D gene is named only where the DNA matches it firmly. Expanded clones are given a class, and other clones once, few, many or no size at all.

clone size: NA
V gene: TRBV19
J gene: TRBJ2-1
D gene: TRBD2
CDR3 DNA: TGTGCCAGTAGTGTACTAGCGGGAGATCAGGGTGAGCAGTTCTTC
CDR3 protein: CASSVLAGDQGEQFF

clone size: many
V gene: TRBV29-1
J gene: TRBJ1-1
D gene: NA
CDR3 DNA: TGCAGCGCTCTCCCGTCAGGATTGAACACTGAAGCTTTCTTT
CDR3 protein: CSALPSGLNTEAFF

clone size: NA
V gene: TRBV7-6
J gene: TRBJ2-3
D gene: TRBD2
CDR3 DNA: TGTGCCAGCAGCCCCCTCTGGACTAGCGGAGATACGCAGTATTTT
CDR3 protein: CASSPLWTSGDTQYF

clone size: NA
V gene: TRBV15
J gene: TRBJ2-5
D gene: TRBD2
CDR3 DNA: TGTGCCACCAGCAGAGTTGGGCGGGGGGACCCGGGAGGAGAGACCCAGTACTTC
CDR3 protein: CATSRVGRGDPGGETQYF

clone size: NA
V gene: TRBV28
J gene: TRBJ2-7
D gene: TRBD1
CDR3 DNA: TGTGCCAGCAGTTCCACAGGGGGCTCCTACGAGCAGTACTTC
CDR3 protein: CASSSTGGSYEQYF

clone size: NA
V gene: TRBV2
J gene: TRBJ2-3
D gene: TRBD2
CDR3 DNA: TGTGCCAGCGGCCCCGGGGGGGGCCGGACAGATACGCAGTATTTT
CDR3 protein: CASGPGGGRTDTQYF

clone size: NA
V gene: TRBV6-5
J gene: TRBJ2-1
D gene: NA
CDR3 DNA: TGTGCCAGCAGTTATTCGGCGGCCCTAAACTACAATGAGCAGTTCTTC
CDR3 protein: CASSYSAALNYNEQFF

clone size: NA
V gene: TRBV7-3
J gene: TRBJ2-1
D gene: NA
CDR3 DNA: TGTGCCAGCAGCCGCCCGCCGGGTAGGCAGTTCTTC
CDR3 protein: CASSRPPGRQFF

clone size: few
V gene: TRBV23-1
J gene: TRBJ1-1
D gene: NA
CDR3 DNA: TGCGCCAGCAGTCAATCGGGGGGGAACACTGAAGCTTTCTTT
CDR3 protein: CASSQSGGNTEAFF

clone size: NA
V gene: TRBV15
J gene: TRBJ1-3
D gene: TRBD1
CDR3 DNA: TGTGCCACCAGCAGAGTGACAGGGACTGGAAACACCATATATTTT
CDR3 protein: CATSRVTGTGNTIYF

clone size: NA
V gene: TRBV6-5
J gene: TRBJ1-3
D gene: NA
CDR3 DNA: TGTGCCAGCAGCGCCGGGTCCTCTGGAAACACCATATATTTT
CDR3 protein: CASSAGSSGNTIYF

clone size: NA
V gene: TRBV6-5
J gene: TRBJ1-1
D gene: NA
CDR3 DNA: TGTGCCAGCAGTTACTCGAGTATCGTTCCGGCTTTCTTT
CDR3 protein: CASSYSSIVPAFF

clone size: NA
V gene: TRBV3-1/TRBV3-2
J gene: TRBJ1-2
D gene: TRBD1
CDR3 DNA: TGTGCCAGCAGTCGCGTCAATCCGGGACAGCGAGGCTTTAACTATGGCTACACCTTC
CDR3 protein: CASSRVNPGQRGFNYGYTF

clone size: NA
V gene: TRBV5-1
J gene: TRBJ2-5
D gene: TRBD1
CDR3 DNA: TGCGCCAGCAGCCCTGACAGGGGTCAAGAGACCCAGTACTTC
CDR3 protein: CASSPDRGQETQYF

clone size: NA
V gene: TRBV23-1
J gene: TRBJ1-2
D gene: TRBD1
CDR3 DNA: TGCGCCAGCAGTCAATCGGGCGACAGGGTGGGCGGTGGCTACACCTTC
CDR3 protein: CASSQSGDRVGGGYTF

clone size: NA
V gene: TRBV27
J gene: TRBJ2-7
D gene: NA
CDR3 DNA: TGTGCCAGCAGTTTGGCAGGCTCCTACGAGCAGTACTTC
CDR3 protein: CASSLAGSYEQYF

clone size: once
V gene: TRBV19
J gene: TRBJ1-1
D gene: NA
CDR3 DNA: TGTGCCAGTAGTATAGCGGGGGGAGGTTACACTGAAGCTTTCTTT
CDR3 protein: CASSIAGGGYTEAFF

clone size: NA
V gene: TRBV7-3
J gene: TRBJ1-2
D gene: NA
CDR3 DNA: TGTGCCAGCAGCTTAACCCAGGGCTCTGGCTACACCTTC
CDR3 protein: CASSLTQGSGYTF

clone size: NA
V gene: TRBV18
J gene: TRBJ2-5
D gene: TRBD2
CDR3 DNA: TGTGCCAGCTCCCCTCCAATCATGGCGGGGGAGGTGACCCAGTACTTC
CDR3 protein: CASSPPIMAGEVTQYF

clone size: NA
V gene: TRBV28
J gene: TRBJ2-7
D gene: NA
CDR3 DNA: TGTGCCACCCGTCACAGCTCCTACGAGCAGTACTTC
CDR3 protein: CATRHSSYEQYF

clone size: NA
V gene: TRBV18
J gene: TRBJ2-3
D gene: NA
CDR3 DNA: TGTGCCAGCTCAAGGTGGGCTAGGGGAAACACAGATACGCAGTATTTT
CDR3 protein: CASSRWARGNTDTQYF

clone size: NA
V gene: TRBV4-3
J gene: TRBJ2-7
D gene: TRBD2
CDR3 DNA: TGCGCCAGCAGCCAAGTAAGGGGAGGGAACGAGCAGTACTTC
CDR3 protein: CASSQVRGGNEQYF

clone size: NA
V gene: TRBV11-3
J gene: TRBJ1-2
D gene: NA
CDR3 DNA: TGTGCCAGCAGCTTAGACAATAGGGGCGTAAATGGCTACACCTTC
CDR3 protein: CASSLDNRGVNGYTF

clone size: NA
V gene: TRBV7-2
J gene: TRBJ2-3
D gene: TRBD2
CDR3 DNA: TGTGCCAGCAGCAAGATGGGGGGAGGGCGGAATACGCAGTATTTT
CDR3 protein: CASSKMGGGRNTQYF

clone size: once
V gene: TRBV7-3
J gene: TRBJ1-1
D gene: NA
CDR3 DNA: TGTGCCAGCAGCTTAAACCCAGTCCCGAACACTGAAGCTTTCTTT
CDR3 protein: CASSLNPVPNTEAFF

clone size: NA
V gene: TRBV7-2
J gene: TRBJ2-5
D gene: TRBD2
CDR3 DNA: TGTGCCAGCAGCTCCCTAGCGGGTCAAGAGACCCAGTACTTC
CDR3 protein: CASSSLAGQETQYF

clone size: NA
V gene: TRBV12-5
J gene: TRBJ1-2
D gene: NA
CDR3 DNA: TGTGCTAGTGGTTCGTCGGTGTTTGGCTACACCTTC
CDR3 protein: CASGSSVFGYTF

clone size: NA
V gene: TRBV28
J gene: TRBJ1-5
D gene: TRBD1
CDR3 DNA: TGTGCCAGCTCAGCGGACAGGGGGGGTCAGCCCCAGCATTTT
CDR3 protein: CASSADRGGQPQHF

clone size: NA
V gene: TRBV11-2
J gene: TRBJ2-3
D gene: NA
CDR3 DNA: TGTGCCAGCAGCTTCCTGCAGGGCACAGATACGCAGTATTTT
CDR3 protein: CASSFLQGTDTQYF

clone size: few
V gene: TRBV5-1
J gene: TRBJ2-5
D gene: TRBD2
CDR3 DNA: TGCGCCAGCAGCCCCATGGACAGCGGGGGAGAGACCCAGTACTTC
CDR3 protein: CASSPMDSGGETQYF

clone size: NA
V gene: TRBV15
J gene: TRBJ2-7
D gene: NA
CDR3 DNA: TGTGCCACCAGCAGAGATTCGGGCTACGAGCAGTACTTC
CDR3 protein: CATSRDSGYEQYF

clone size: NA
V gene: TRBV18
J gene: TRBJ1-1
D gene: NA
CDR3 DNA: TGTGCCAGCTCACCAGGGCCTAGCTACACTGAAGCTTTCTTT
CDR3 protein: CASSPGPSYTEAFF

clone size: NA
V gene: TRBV7-8
J gene: TRBJ1-6
D gene: TRBD1
CDR3 DNA: TGTGCCAGCAGCCCCGGACAGGGAAATAATTCACCCCTCCACTTT
CDR3 protein: CASSPGQGNNSPLHF

clone size: NA
V gene: TRBV5-4
J gene: TRBJ1-1
D gene: NA
CDR3 DNA: TGTGCCAGCAGCTACAGACAGATTATGAACACTGAAGCTTTCTTT
CDR3 protein: CASSYRQIMNTEAFF

clone size: NA
V gene: TRBV2
J gene: TRBJ1-2
D gene: NA
CDR3 DNA: TGTGCCAGCATTAGACAGGTAGCTAACTATGGCTACACCTTC
CDR3 protein: CASIRQVANYGYTF

clone size: NA
V gene: TRBV28
J gene: TRBJ1-6
D gene: NA
CDR3 DNA: TGTGCCAGCAGTGGGGGAGGAATTGGGAATTCACCCCTCCACTTT
CDR3 protein: CASSGGGIGNSPLHF

clone size: NA
V gene: TRBV4-1
J gene: TRBJ2-1
D gene: TRBD1
CDR3 DNA: TGCGCCAGCAGCCAAGATCTTAGGACAGGCAATGAGCAGTTCTTC
CDR3 protein: CASSQDLRTGNEQFF

clone size: NA
V gene: TRBV2
J gene: TRBJ2-7
D gene: NA
CDR3 DNA: TGTGCCAGCAGTACAGGGTTCGGCGAGCAGTACTTC
CDR3 protein: CASSTGFGEQYF

clone size: few
V gene: TRBV6-1
J gene: TRBJ1-2
D gene: NA
CDR3 DNA: TGTGCCAGCAGTGAAGCCCCTAGGCTAAACTATGGCTACACCTTC
CDR3 protein: CASSEAPRLNYGYTF

clone size: NA
V gene: TRBV4-1
J gene: TRBJ1-1
D gene: NA
CDR3 DNA: TGCGCCAGCAGCCAAGTTATACAGACGAACACTGAAGCTTTCTTT
CDR3 protein: CASSQVIQTNTEAFF

clone size: NA
V gene: TRBV12-3/TRBV12-4
J gene: TRBJ1-1
D gene: NA
CDR3 DNA: TGTGCCAGCAGGGAAGAGAGGGCTGAAGCTTTCTTT
CDR3 protein: CASREERAEAFF

clone size: few
V gene: TRBV7-2
J gene: TRBJ2-5
D gene: NA
CDR3 DNA: TGTGCCAGCAGCTTAAGATTGAGGGGGCAAGAGACCCAGTACTTC
CDR3 protein: CASSLRLRGQETQYF

clone size: NA
V gene: TRBV3-1/TRBV3-2
J gene: TRBJ1-4
D gene: TRBD1
CDR3 DNA: TGTGCCAGCAGCCAGGCGGACAGGTATAATGAAAAACTGTTTTTT
CDR3 protein: CASSQADRYNEKLFF